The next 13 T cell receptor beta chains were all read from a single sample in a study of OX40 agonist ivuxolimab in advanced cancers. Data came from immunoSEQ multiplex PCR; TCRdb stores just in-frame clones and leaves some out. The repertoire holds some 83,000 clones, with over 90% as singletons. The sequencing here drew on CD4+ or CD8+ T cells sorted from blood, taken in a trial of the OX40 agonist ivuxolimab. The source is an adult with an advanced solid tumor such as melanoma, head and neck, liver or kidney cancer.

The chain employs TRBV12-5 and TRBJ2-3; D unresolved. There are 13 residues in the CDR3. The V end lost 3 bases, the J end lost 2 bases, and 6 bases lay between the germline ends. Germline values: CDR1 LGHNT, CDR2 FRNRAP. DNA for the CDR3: TGTGCTAGTGGTTTTATAGTCACAGATACGCAGTATTTT. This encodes CASGFIVTDTQYF.

The CDR3 is CASLAGDNTGELFF. CDR3 nucleotides: TGTGCCAGCTTAGCGGGGGACAACACCGGGGAGCTGTTTTTT. This chain links TRBV2 with TRBJ2-2, with 9 nucleotides matching TRBD2. The CDR3 runs 14 residues. The ends lost 8 bases at V and 2 bases at J; junction bases unmatched: 3. CDR1 and CDR2 (germline): SNHLY, FYNNEI.

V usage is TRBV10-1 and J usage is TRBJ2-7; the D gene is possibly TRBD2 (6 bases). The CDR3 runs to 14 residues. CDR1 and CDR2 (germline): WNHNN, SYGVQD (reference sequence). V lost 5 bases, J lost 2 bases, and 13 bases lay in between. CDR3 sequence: CASSRRDFPYEQYF. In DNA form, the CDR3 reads TGCGCCAGCAGTCGTAGGGACTTCCCCTACGAGCAGTACTTC.

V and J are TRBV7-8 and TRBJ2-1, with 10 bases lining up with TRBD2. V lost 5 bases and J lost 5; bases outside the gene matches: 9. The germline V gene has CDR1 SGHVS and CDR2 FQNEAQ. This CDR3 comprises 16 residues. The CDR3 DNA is TGTGCCAGCAGCCCCCACTTTAGCGGGGGGAACAATGAGCAGTTCTTC. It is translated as CASSPHFSGGNNEQFF.

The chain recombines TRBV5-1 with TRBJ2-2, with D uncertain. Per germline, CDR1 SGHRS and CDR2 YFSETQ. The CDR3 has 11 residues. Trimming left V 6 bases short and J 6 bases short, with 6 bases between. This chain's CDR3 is CASTQSGELFF. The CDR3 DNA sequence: TGCGCCAGCACCCAGTCCGGGGAGCTGTTTTTT.

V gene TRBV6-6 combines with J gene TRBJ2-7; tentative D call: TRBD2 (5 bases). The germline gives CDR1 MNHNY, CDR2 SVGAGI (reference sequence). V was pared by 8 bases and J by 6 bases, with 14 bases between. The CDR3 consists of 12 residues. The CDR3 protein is CASCRGAAEQYF. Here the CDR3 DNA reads TGTGCCAGCTGTCGGGGAGCGGCCGAGCAGTACTTC.

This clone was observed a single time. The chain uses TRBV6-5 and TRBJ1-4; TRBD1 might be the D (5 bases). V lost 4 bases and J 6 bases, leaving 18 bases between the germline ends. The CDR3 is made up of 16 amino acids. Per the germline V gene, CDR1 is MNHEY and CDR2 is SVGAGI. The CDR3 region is CASSLSGVGTHEKLFF. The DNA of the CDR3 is TGTGCCAGCAGTTTAAGCGGGGTGGGGACGCATGAAAAACTGTTTTTT.

In nucleotides, the CDR3 is TGTGCCAGCAGCCCCGGTGGCGGGGGGCTGGGTGAGCAGTTCTTC. Protein: CASSPGGGGLGEQFF. V gene TRBV9 combines with J gene TRBJ2-1; 8 nucleotides align to TRBD2. This CDR3 is 15 amino acids long. The junction had 12 bases not matched to a gene; V was cut back by 4 bases and J by 9 bases. Germline CDR1 is SGDLS and CDR2 is YYNGEE.

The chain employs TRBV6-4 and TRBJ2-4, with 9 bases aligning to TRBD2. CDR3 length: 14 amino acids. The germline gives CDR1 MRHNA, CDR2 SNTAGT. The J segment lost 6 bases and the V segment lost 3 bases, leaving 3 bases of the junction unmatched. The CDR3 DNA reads TGTGCCAGCAGTGATAGCGGGAGTGGAAACATTCAGTACTTC. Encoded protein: CASSDSGSGNIQYF.

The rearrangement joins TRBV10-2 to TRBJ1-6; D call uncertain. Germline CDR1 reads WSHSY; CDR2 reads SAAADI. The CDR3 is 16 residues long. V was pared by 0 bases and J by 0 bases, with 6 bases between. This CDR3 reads CASSESDDSYNSPLHF. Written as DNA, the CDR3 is TGCGCCAGCAGTGAGTCGGACGACTCCTATAATTCACCCCTCCACTTT.

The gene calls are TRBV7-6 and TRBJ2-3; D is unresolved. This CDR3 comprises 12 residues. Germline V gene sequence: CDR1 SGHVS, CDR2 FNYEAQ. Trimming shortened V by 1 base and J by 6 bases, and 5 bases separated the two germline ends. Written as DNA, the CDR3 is TGTGCCAGCAGCTTAGGGCGGGATACGCAGTATTTT. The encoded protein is CASSLGRDTQYF.

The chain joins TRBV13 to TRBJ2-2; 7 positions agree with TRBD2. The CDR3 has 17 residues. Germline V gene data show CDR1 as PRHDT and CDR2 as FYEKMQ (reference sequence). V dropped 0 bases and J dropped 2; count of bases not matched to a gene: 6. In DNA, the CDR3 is TGTGCCAGCAGCTTAGGCCAGAGCGGGATAAACACCGGGGAGCTGTTTTTT. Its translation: CASSLGQSGINTGELFF. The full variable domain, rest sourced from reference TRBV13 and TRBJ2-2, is AAGVIQSPRHLIKEKRETATLKCYPIPRHDTVYWYQQGPGQDPQFLISFYEKMQSDKGSIPDRFSAQQFSDYHSELNMSSLELGDSALYFCASSLGQSGINTGELFFGEGSRLTVL.

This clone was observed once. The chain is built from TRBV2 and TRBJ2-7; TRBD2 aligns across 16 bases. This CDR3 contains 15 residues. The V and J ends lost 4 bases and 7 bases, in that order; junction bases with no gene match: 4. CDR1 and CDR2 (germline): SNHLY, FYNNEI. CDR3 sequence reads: CASSGGTSGRGEQYF. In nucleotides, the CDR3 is TGTGCCAGCAGTGGAGGGACTAGCGGGAGGGGTGAGCAGTACTTC.